This T cell receptor (beta chain) was observed in a study of early T cells in non-severe SARS-CoV-2 infection. Overall study findings and caveats: Matching with VDJdb favored anti-spike CD8 responses (missing private and CD4 specificities).

Researchers attached unique molecular identifiers to individual cDNA molecules. Via MiXCR, TCRdb re-called the 5' RACE reads, giving one row per CDR3 protein. The sample comprises fewer than 85,000 distinct CDR3 sequences, 13% to 15% of which are singletons, and about 3.7% rests with the top ten. Of note for this clonotype: No antigen is known for it.

The CDR3 runs 22 residues. The TCR was taken from an adult who was a healthcare worker with PCR-confirmed SARS-CoV-2 infection or an uninfected control (not recorded which). Sequencing used whole blood, obtained at baseline. The rearrangement joins TRBV12-2 to TRBJ2-1. TRBV12-2 is labeled a pseudogene. CDR3 coding DNA: TGTGCAAGTCTGACCTCGGAATACATATCGATGAGCCAGTGCGCCTCCTACAATGAGCAGTTCTTC. Protein product: CASLTSEYISMSQCASYNEQFF.